Only a few counts were recorded for the clone carrying this TCR beta chain. Antigen specificity is unknown. The CDR3 is 17 residues long. J was trimmed by 7 bases and V by 0 bases; bases with no gene match: 9. Germline CDR1 LGHNA, CDR2 YNFKEQ. The data derive from a study of naive and memory T cell subsets. Study-level findings and limits: Naive and memory subsets had different power law exponents for TCR abundance. A few larger clonotypes appeared in naive repertoires, especially CD8, possibly memory cells re-expressing CD45RA. Expression changes during T cell differentiation may affect RNA-based TCR counts.

Both TRBC1 and TRBC2 were covered by a beta constant-region primer of two equimolar oligonucleotides. Nested alpha and beta constant-region primers with the SP2 primer drove four PCR rounds on ligated cDNA. MiXCR was run by TCRdb on the UMI-ligation and nested PCR reads, yielding one entry per CDR3 protein. Of about 150,000 distinct CDR3 sequences listed, 22% are singletons. The V gene is TRBV4-2, the J gene TRBJ2-1; TRBD2 matches at 10 bases. The sequence came from a human donor in good health. The sample was naive CD4+ T cells from blood. CDR3 in amino acids: CASSQESLAGAWNEQFF. In DNA form, the CDR3 reads TGTGCCAGCAGCCAAGAATCTCTAGCGGGAGCCTGGAATGAGCAGTTCTTC.